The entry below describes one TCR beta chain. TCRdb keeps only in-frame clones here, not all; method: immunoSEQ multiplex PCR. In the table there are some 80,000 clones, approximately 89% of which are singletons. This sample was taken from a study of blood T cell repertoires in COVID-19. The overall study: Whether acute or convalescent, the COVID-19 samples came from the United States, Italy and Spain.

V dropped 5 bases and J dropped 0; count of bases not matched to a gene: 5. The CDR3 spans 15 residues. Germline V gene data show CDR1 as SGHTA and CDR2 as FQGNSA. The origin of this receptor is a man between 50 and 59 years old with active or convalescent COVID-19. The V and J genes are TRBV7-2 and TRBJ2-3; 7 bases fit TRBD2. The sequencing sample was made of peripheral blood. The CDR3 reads CASSPAGVSTDTQYF. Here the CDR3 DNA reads TGTGCCAGCAGCCCCGCGGGGGTCAGCACAGATACGCAGTATTTT.